The 14 T cell receptor beta chains listed next were all sequenced from one sample in a study of T-cell memory formation after mild COVID-19. TCRdb reanalysed the 5' RACE reads using MiXCR and keeps one entry per CDR3 protein. The data contain 120,000 or so distinct CDR3 sequences, about 18% of them singletons. The sequenced sample was PBMCs or a T cell subset sorted from them (not recorded which). The receptors shown here come from a man between 18 and 29 years old who had mild COVID-19 (a few samples of this study predate the infection). Cell type and time point are not known.

This clonotype was seen a handful of times. The V and J genes are TRBV12-3 or TRBV12-4 and TRBJ1-1; the D is unclear. The CDR3 sequence is 12 residues long. V lost 3 bases and J lost 3, with 5 bases in between. For the CDR3, the DNA is TGTGCCAGCAGTTTCACCGACACTGAAGCTTTCTTT. As protein: CASSFTDTEAFF.

The chain uses TRBV20-1 and TRBJ2-2, with TRBD2 matching 12 bases. Per germline, CDR1 DFQATT and CDR2 SNEGSKA (reference sequence). After removal of 5 bases from V and 0 bases from J, the junction contained 7 bases not matched to a gene. This CDR3 is built from 17 residues. In DNA, the CDR3 is TGCAGTGCTGCCGCAGGACTAGCGGGGACGAACACCGGGGAGCTGTTTTTT. Protein: CSAAAGLAGTNTGELFF.

This clonotype has only a few counts. The CDR3 nucleotides read TGTGCCAGCAGTTTTGGGGGGTTACAGGGCCCCTCCCGCTTAGCCAAAAACATTCAGTACTTC. Protein: CASSFGGLQGPSRLAKNIQYF. The chain carries TRBV27 and TRBJ2-4; either TRBD1 or TRBD2 may supply D (6 bases each). The V end was cut by 3 bases, the J end by 0 bases, with 27 bases between. Germline V gives CDR1 MNHEY, CDR2 SMNVEV (reference sequence). The CDR3 is 21 residues long.

Note on this clonotype: Mismatch with germline at one junction end may stem from a read error. The V call is TRBV11-2, the J call TRBJ2-2, with D unclear. The CDR3 sequence is 11 residues long. Germline assignment: CDR1 SGHAT and CDR2 FQNNGV. CDR3 in amino acids: CASRLDRELFF. The CDR3 DNA reads as TGTGCCAGCAGATTAGACCGGGAGCTGTTTTTT.

This clonotype was seen more than once but under ten times. This rearrangement joins TRBV7-6 to TRBJ2-1; TRBD2 might be the D (6 bases). The CDR3 length is 15 residues. Germline CDR1 is SGHVS and CDR2 is FNYEAQ. The V end was cut by 5 bases, the J end by 0 bases, with 11 bases between. The CDR3 DNA follows: TGTGCCAGCAGCGCGCGGGGAAGCTCCTACAATGAGCAGTTCTTC. Its protein product is CASSARGSSYNEQFF.

This clonotype appeared many times. This chain links TRBV29-1 with TRBJ2-3; D is perhaps TRBD2 (5 bases). Germline V gives CDR1 SQVTM, CDR2 ANQGSEA. The CDR3 is made up of 18 amino acids. V lost 0 bases and J lost 2, with 21 bases in between. CDR3 DNA sequence: TGCAGCGTTGAAGATGAGGGTAGTGGGGAGAGGGACACAGATACGCAGTATTTT. Its protein is CSVEDEGSGERDTDTQYF.

This clonotype came up a few times. V usage is TRBV7-2 and J usage is TRBJ2-3; TRBD1 might be the D (5 bases). Germline V gene lookup returns CDR1 SGHTA and CDR2 FQGNSA. Trimming shortened V by 7 bases and J by 4 bases, and 15 bases separated the two germline ends. This CDR3 contains 14 residues. The DNA of the CDR3 is TGTGCCAGCACCCTCCTACCCAGGGCAGATACGCAGTATTTT. Protein: CASTLLPRADTQYF. The complete variable domain, with remaining parts taken from reference TRBV7-2 and TRBJ2-3, reads GAGVSQSPSNKVTEKGKDVELRCDPISGHTALYWYRQSLGQGLEFLIYFQGNSAPDKSGLPSDRFSAERTGGSVSTLTIQRTQQEDSAVYLCASTLLPRADTQYFGPGTRLTVL.

This clonotype was found a few times. The chain employs TRBV7-2 and TRBJ2-2; D is perhaps TRBD1 or TRBD2 (5 bases each). Germline CDR1 is SGHTA and CDR2 is FQGNSA. The CDR3 loop spans 14 amino acids. Trimming pared 5 bases from V and 7 bases from J, leaving 14 bases between. DNA for the CDR3: TGTGCCAGCAGCCGGGGCCTCAGCGGCGGGGAGCTGTTTTTT. Its protein product is CASSRGLSGGELFF.

The table lists this clonotype with a few counts. This rearrangement joins TRBV7-8 to TRBJ1-2; 7 bases map to TRBD1. The germline V gene encodes CDR1 SGHVS and CDR2 FQNEAQ. J gave up 6 bases and V 2 bases, and 6 bases lay outside the gene matches. This CDR3 region has 14 residues. CDR3: CASSLLTGVNGYTF. The CDR3 DNA reads as TGTGCCAGCAGCTTATTAACAGGGGTGAATGGCTACACCTTC.

The sample holds a few counts of this clonotype. The chain links TRBV19 to TRBJ2-5; TRBD2 is a possible D gene (6 bases). Germline assignment: CDR1 LNHDA and CDR2 SQIVND (reference sequence). The length of the CDR3 is 14 residues. The V end was cut by 5 bases, the J end by 5 bases, with 15 bases between. The CDR3 DNA reads TGTGCCAGTAGTCGGTTTGATGGGAGGGAGACCCAGTACTTC. Translation: CASSRFDGRETQYF.

This clonotype was found a few times. V and J are TRBV7-9 and TRBJ1-1; D perhaps matches TRBD1 (6 bases). Germline assignment: CDR1 SEHNR and CDR2 FQNEAQ (reference sequence). V was cut by 4 bases and J by 1 base, with 7 bases left in between. The CDR3 is 13 amino acids. CDR3 loop: CASSWDKNTEAFF. DNA for the CDR3: TGTGCCAGCAGCTGGGACAAGAACACTGAAGCTTTCTTT.

This sequence joins TRBV7-2 and TRBJ2-3; D call uncertain. Germline CDR1 reads SGHTA; CDR2 reads FQGNSA. The CDR3 runs to 12 residues. The V gene lost 5 bases and the J gene lost 5 bases, with 8 bases spanning the gap. The CDR3 is CASSVTLDTQYF. The CDR3, as DNA: TGTGCCAGCAGCGTAACCTTAGATACGCAGTATTTT.

This clonotype was recorded a few times. The CDR3 DNA sequence: TGTGCCACCAATTGGGATGGTACAGATACGCAGTATTTT. As protein: CATNWDGTDTQYF. V gene TRBV12-3 or TRBV12-4 combines with J gene TRBJ2-3; D is unresolved. The CDR3 loop spans 13 amino acids. V gave up 10 bases and J gave up 3 bases, with 14 bases separating them.

This rearrangement joins TRBV4-1 to TRBJ2-3; 7 bases line up with TRBD2. CDR1 and CDR2 (germline): MGHRA, YSYEKL. V was pared by 5 bases and J by 2 bases, with 7 bases of the junction left unmatched. CDR3 length equals 15 residues. CDR3 region: CASSSAGMNTDTQYF. CDR3 nucleotide sequence: TGCGCCAGCAGCTCAGCGGGAATGAACACAGATACGCAGTATTTT.